The present T cell receptor beta chain was sequenced within a study of Graves' ophthalmopathy and Graves' hyperthyroidism listed by TCRdb under 2018. Describing the broader study: Peripheral blood samples were taken at the time of initial diagnosis, before any treatment was given. The study used TCR beta repertoire signatures to distinguish Graves' ophthalmopathy from Graves' hyperthyroidism and to predict progression to ophthalmopathy. In total, approximately 130 blood samples were TCR-sequenced: 43 ophthalmopathy, some 80 hyperthyroidism and around 17 hyperthyroidism-to-ophthalmopathy patients. To explore V-J signatures that distinguish ophthalmopathy from hyperthyroidism, a discovery set of 90 to 100 patients was enrolled, made up of approximately 45 with ophthalmopathy and fewer than 60 with stable hyperthyroidism. An independent validation cohort was composed of about 20 hyperthyroidism patients and over 15 patients who later progressed from hyperthyroidism to ophthalmopathy. In roughly 6 hyperthyroidism patients, the T-cell repertoires found in thyroid tissue were compared with those found in blood. After sampling, hyperthyroidism patients received methimazole starting at 30 mg daily, and ophthalmopathy patients received high-dose intravenous methylprednisolone.

TCR beta CDR3 regions were amplified from RNA transcripts for repertoire sequencing. The first round of RT-PCR was done with HTBI primers and the Qiagen OneStep RT-PCR kit, and was followed by a second round of multiplex PCR, then size selection and purification. The libraries underwent paired-end sequencing with 100 bp reads on an Illumina HiSeq2000. From the authors' description of their analysis: SOAPnuke was used to process the reads, throwing out any read that had adapters, had uncalled bases, had a mean Phred below 15, or lacked an exact constant-primer or identifier match. COPE v1.2.5 was used to merge high-quality paired reads. Unique nucleotide sequences were defined as clonotypes and aligned to IMGT TRB V, D and J references using MiTCR v1.1. Analysis was restricted to V-J combinations with a frequency above 0.0001, which covered roughly 99% of repertoires. For each V-J combination, a TCR clonal expansion and chaos score was defined as the ratio of F50 clonal expansion to chaos observed in the TCRdist matrix. Welch's t-statistics and random forest were used to reduce the features to about a dozen V-J combinations, which were then used as input to a naive Bayes classifier. The Morisita-Horn index was used to measure how similar the thyroid and blood repertoires were. TCRdb took the public reads, trimmed them with fastp at Q25, ran MiXCR for clone calling and kept in-frame beta chains. Rows are combined by CDR3 protein, so each entry shows the most common genes and DNA. TCRdb's processing, not the authors', yielded these V and J calls. For this sample there are tens of thousands of distinct CDR3 sequences; approximately 55% appear just once. The ten largest clones capture roughly 24% of the sample.

Broader findings and caveats from the paper: In validation, the model predicted ophthalmopathy progression with 55% to 71% sensitivity and roughly 78% specificity; approximately 12 predicted patients were CT-confirmed with GO in a median of approximately 6.2 months. Sample size was not predetermined statistically, and investigators were not blinded to group allocation. Most of the expanded thyroid clonotypes with a frequency above 0.001 were also detected in blood, and it was suggested that the thyroid immune response may be reflected by blood repertoires. In cross-validation, the 13-signature model distinguished ophthalmopathy from stable hyperthyroidism with just over 85% sensitivity and around 81% specificity, and in the test set the corresponding values were approximately 80% and 68%.

Notes on this clonotype: Its antigen remains unidentified. Base qualities are not provided; no much larger clone lies one nucleotide away.

The germline V gene (reference sequence) supplies CDR1 MNHEY and CDR2 SMNVEV. The CDR3 sequence holds 14 residues, the cysteine and phenylalanine included. The only DNA kept is the CDR3, 42 bases in frame from the first base. V is cut by 6 bases and J by 4 bases, and the space between the germline ends is 14 bases. A patient counted as having stable hyperthyroidism if there was no progression to ophthalmopathy within 18 months of follow-up. Hyperthyroidism patients were newly diagnosed, were aged 18 to 65 years, and had a disease duration under 2 months. Patients with other autoimmune diseases, uncontrolled infections, pregnancy or lactation were excluded. Diagnosis relied on clinical symptoms, serum thyroxine, TRAb, thyroid ultrasound and orbital computed tomography. Using Ficoll-Paque density gradient centrifugation, PBMCs were isolated from less than 13 ml of fresh peripheral blood. Trizol reagent was used to extract the total RNA, and its quality was then checked on an Agilent 2100 Bioanalyzer.

Recombination joined TRBV27 with TRBJ2-3; possibly the D gene is TRBD1, per 5 matching bases. The sample was peripheral blood. The source of this sequence is an adult woman with stable Graves' hyperthyroidism. For the CDR3, the sequence is CASSHRKGPDTQYF. The DNA sequence reads TGTGCCAGCAGCCACAGGAAGGGGCCAGATACGCAGTATTTT.